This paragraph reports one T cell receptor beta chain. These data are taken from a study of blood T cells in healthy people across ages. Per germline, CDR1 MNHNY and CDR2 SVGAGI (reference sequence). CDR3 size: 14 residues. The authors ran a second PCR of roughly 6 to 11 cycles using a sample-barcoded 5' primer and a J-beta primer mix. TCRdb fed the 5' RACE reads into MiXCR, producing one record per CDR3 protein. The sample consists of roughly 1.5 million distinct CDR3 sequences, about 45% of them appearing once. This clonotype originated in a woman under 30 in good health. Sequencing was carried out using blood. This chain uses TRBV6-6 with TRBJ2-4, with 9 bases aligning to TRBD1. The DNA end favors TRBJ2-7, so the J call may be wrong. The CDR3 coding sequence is TGTGCCAGCAGACAAACCGGACAGGGGTACGAGCAGTACTTC. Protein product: CASRQTGQGYEQYF.